This T cell receptor (beta chain) was identified during a study of blood T cell repertoires in COVID-19. Turning to the study itself: Samples of COVID-19 (acute and convalescent) were obtained from the United States, Italy and Spain. T cells, B-cell-depleted T cells, or PBMCs supplied cDNA or gDNA.

Seattle researchers signed up patients amid active infection and tracked them longitudinally. This clone has at least ten counts. J was trimmed by 8 bases and V by 5 bases; bases with no gene match: 13. The V gene's germline CDR1 is SGHDN and CDR2 FVKESK. This CDR3 comprises 15 residues. Methods used by the authors: Cell counts per sample came from amplifying reference gene primers. Using immunoSEQ multiplex PCR, the repertoire was profiled, and TCRdb retains in-frame clones only, with some absent. The V and J calls and clone size come from that table; D and trimming were worked out from the DNA. Among 90,000 or so clones listed, about nine tenths were seen once.

The receptor was isolated from a man in his sixties with COVID-19, enrolled during active disease. The rearrangement joins TRBV14 to TRBJ1-2, with 8 nucleotides matching TRBD1. Sequencing was carried out using peripheral blood. The CDR3 loop is CASSSRTGSLMGYTF. CDR3 in DNA: TGTGCCAGCAGCTCGCGGACAGGGTCGTTAATGGGCTACACCTTC.